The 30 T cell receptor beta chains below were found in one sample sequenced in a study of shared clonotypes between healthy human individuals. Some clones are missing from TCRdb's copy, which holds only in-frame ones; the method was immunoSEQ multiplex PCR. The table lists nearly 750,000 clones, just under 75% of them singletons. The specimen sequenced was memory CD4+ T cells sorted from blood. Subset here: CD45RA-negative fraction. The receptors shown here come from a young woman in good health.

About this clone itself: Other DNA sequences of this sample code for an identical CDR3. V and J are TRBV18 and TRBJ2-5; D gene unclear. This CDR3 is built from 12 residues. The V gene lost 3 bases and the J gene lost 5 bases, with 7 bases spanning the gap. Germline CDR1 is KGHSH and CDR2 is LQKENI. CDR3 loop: CASSPSPETQYF. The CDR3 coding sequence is TGTGCCAGCTCACCGTCCCCTGAGACCCAGTACTTC.

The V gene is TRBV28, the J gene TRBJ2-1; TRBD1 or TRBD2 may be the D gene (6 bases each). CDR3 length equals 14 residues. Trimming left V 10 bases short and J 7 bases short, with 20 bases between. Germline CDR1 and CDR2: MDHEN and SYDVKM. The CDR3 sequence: CATVGGSGLNEQFF. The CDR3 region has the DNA TGTGCCACCGTCGGGGGCTCGGGATTGAATGAGCAGTTCTTC.

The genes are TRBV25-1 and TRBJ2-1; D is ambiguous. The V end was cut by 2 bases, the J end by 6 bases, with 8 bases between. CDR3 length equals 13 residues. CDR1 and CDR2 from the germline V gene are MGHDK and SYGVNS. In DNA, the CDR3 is TGTGCCAGCAGTGAACCCCCCCTCAATGAGCAGTTCTTC. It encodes CASSEPPLNEQFF.

The CDR3 nucleotides are TGCGCCAGCAGCCAAGTTAATTTGGACTCCCGAACCCAGTACTTC. Encoded protein: CASSQVNLDSRTQYF. The rearrangement joins TRBV4-1 to TRBJ2-7, with a weak D call TRBD2 (5 bases). CDR1 is MGHRA and CDR2 is YSYEKL in the germline V gene. The V and J ends lost 1 base and 10 bases respectively, with 20 bases between them. This CDR3 has 15 residues.

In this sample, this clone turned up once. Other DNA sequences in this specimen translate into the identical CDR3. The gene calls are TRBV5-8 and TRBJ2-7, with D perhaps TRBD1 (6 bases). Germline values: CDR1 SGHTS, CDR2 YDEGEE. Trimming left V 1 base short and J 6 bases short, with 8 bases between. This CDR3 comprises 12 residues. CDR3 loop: CASSLTGTEQYF. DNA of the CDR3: TGTGCCAGCAGCTTGACAGGGACCGAGCAGTACTTC.

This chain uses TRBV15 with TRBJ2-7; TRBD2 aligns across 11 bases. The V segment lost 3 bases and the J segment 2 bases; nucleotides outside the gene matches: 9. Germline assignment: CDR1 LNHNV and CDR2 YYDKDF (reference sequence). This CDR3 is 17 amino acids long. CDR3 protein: CATSRTIGTSGAYEQYF. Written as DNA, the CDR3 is TGTGCCACCAGCAGGACCATCGGGACTAGCGGAGCCTACGAGCAGTACTTC.

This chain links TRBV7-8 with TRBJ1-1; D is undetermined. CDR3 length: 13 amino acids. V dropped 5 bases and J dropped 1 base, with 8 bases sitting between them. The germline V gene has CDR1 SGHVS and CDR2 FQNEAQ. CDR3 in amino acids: CASSPHENTEAFF. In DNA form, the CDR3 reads TGTGCCAGCAGCCCTCATGAGAACACTGAAGCTTTCTTT.

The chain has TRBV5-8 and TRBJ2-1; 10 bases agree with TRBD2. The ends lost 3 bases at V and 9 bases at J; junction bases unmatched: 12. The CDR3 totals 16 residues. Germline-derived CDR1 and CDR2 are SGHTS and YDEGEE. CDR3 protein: CASSSIAGGPVSEQFF. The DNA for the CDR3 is TGTGCCAGCAGCTCTATAGCGGGAGGACCCGTTAGTGAGCAGTTCTTC. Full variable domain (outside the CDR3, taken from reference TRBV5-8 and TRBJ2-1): EAGVTQSPTHLIKTRGQQATLRCSPISGHTSVYWYQQALGLGLQFLLWYDEGEERNRGNFPPRFSGRQFPNYSSELNVNALELEDSALYLCASSSIAGGPVSEQFFGPGTRLTVL.

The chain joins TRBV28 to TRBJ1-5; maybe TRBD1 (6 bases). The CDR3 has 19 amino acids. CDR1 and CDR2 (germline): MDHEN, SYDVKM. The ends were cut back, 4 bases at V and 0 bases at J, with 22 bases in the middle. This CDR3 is CASSSIPGQGLVSNQPQHF. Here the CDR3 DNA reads TGTGCCAGCAGTTCAATACCGGGACAAGGATTGGTTAGCAATCAGCCCCAGCATTTT.

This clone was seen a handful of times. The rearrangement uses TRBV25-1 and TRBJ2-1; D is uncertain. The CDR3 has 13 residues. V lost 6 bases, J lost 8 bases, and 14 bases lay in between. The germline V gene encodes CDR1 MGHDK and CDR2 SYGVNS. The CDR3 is CASSNPKSDEQFF. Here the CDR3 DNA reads TGTGCCAGCAGCAACCCTAAATCGGATGAGCAGTTCTTC.

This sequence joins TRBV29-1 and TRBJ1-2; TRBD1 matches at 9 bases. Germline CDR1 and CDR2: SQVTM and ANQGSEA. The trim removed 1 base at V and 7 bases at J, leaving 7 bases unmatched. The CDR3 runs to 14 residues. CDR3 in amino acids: CSVEAGTGMSGYTF. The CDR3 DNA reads TGCAGCGTTGAAGCAGGGACAGGGATGTCTGGCTACACCTTC.

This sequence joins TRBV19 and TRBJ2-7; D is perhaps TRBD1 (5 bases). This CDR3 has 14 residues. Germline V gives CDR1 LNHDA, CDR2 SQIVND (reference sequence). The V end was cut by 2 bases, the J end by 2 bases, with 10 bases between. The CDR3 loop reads CASSITGPAYEQYF. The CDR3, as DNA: TGTGCCAGTAGTATAACAGGCCCGGCCTACGAGCAGTACTTC.

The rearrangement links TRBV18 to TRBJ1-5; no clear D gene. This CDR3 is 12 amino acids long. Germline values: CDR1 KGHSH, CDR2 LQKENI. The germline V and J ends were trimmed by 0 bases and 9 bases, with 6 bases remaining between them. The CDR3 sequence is CASSPPSGPQHF. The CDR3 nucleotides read TGTGCCAGCTCACCACCGTCAGGGCCCCAGCATTTT.

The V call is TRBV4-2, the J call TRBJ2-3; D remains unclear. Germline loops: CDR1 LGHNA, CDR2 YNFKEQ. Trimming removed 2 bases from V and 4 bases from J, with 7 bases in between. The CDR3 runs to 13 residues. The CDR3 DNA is TGTGCCAGCAGCCAAAAAACCGCAGATACGCAGTATTTT. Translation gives CASSQKTADTQYF.

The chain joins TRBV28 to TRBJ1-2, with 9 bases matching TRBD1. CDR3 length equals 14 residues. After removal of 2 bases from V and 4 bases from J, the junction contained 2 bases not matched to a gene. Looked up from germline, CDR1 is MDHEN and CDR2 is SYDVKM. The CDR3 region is CASSLGTGPYGYTF. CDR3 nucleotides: TGTGCCAGCAGTTTAGGGACAGGGCCCTATGGCTACACCTTC.

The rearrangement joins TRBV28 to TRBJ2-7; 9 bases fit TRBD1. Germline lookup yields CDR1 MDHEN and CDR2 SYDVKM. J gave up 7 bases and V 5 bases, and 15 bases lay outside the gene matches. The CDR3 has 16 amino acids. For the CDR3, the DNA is TGTGCCAGCAGTCTGTCCCCGGGACAGGGTTTACCTGAGCAGTACTTC. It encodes CASSLSPGQGLPEQYF.

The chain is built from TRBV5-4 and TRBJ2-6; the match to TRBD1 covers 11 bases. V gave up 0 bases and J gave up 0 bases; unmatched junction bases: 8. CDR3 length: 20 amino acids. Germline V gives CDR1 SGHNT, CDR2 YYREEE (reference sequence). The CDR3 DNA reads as TGTGCCAGCAGCTTGGCGCATAGGACAGGGGGCTCCTCTGGGGCCAACGTCCTGACTTTC. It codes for CASSLAHRTGGSSGANVLTF.

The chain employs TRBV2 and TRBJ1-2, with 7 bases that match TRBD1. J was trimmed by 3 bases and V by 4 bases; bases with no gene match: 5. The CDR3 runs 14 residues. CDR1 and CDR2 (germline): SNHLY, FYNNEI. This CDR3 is CASSGGGGYYGYTF. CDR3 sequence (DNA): TGTGCCAGCAGTGGGGGAGGGGGCTACTATGGCTACACCTTC.

CDR3 loop: CAISEKRERINEQFF. The CDR3 region has the DNA TGTGCCATCAGTGAGAAGCGGGAGAGAATCAATGAGCAGTTCTTC. The chain couples TRBV10-3 to TRBJ2-1; 8 bases line up with TRBD2. CDR1 and CDR2 (germline): ENHRY, SYGVKD. This CDR3 has 15 amino acids. Unmatched junction bases numbered 6, after V lost 2 bases and J lost 6 bases.

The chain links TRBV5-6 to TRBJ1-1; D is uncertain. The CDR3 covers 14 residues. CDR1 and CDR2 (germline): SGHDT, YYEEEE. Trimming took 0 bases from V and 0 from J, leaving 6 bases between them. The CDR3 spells CASSLALLNTEAFF. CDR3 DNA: TGTGCCAGCAGCTTGGCTCTTTTGAACACTGAAGCTTTCTTT.

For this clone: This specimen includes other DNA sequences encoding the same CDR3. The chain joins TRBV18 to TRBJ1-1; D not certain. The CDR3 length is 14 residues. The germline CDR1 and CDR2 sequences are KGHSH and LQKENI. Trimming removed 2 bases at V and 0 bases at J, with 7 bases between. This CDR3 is CASSPKQLNTEAFF. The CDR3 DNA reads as TGTGCCAGCTCACCAAAACAACTGAACACTGAAGCTTTCTTT. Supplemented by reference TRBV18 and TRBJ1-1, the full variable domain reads NAGVMQNPRHLVRRRGQEARLRCSPMKGHSHVYWYRQLPEEGLKFMVYLQKENIIDESGMPKERFSAEFPKEGPSILRIQQVVRGDSAAYFCASSPKQLNTEAFFGQGTRLTVV.

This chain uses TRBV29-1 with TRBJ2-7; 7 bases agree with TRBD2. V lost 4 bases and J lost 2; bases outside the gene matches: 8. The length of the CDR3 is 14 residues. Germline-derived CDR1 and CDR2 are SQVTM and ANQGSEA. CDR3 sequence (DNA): TGCAGCGTTGTGGGCGCGGCGGGAGCCTACGAGCAGTACTTC. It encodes CSVVGAAGAYEQYF.

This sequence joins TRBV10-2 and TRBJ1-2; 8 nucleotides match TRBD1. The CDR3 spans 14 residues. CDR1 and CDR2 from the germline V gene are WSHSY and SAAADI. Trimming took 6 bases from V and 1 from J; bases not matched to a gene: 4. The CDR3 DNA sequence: TGCGCCAGCAGCGATGGACAGGGTAACTATGGCTACACCTTC. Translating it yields CASSDGQGNYGYTF.

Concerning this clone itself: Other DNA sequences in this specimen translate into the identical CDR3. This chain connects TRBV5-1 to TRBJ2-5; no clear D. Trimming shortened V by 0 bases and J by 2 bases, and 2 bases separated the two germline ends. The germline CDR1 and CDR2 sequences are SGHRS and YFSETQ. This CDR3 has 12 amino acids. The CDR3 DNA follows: TGCGCCAGCAGCTTGGAGCAAGAGACCCAGTACTTC. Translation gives CASSLEQETQYF. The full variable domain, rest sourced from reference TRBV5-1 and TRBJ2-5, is KAGVTQTPRYLIKTRGQQVTLSCSPISGHRSVSWYQQTPGQGLQFLFEYFSETQRNKGNFPGRFSGRQFSNSRSEMNVSTLELGDSALYLCASSLEQETQYFGPGTRLLVL.

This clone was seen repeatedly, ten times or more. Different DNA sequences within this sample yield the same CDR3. This chain's CDR3 is CASSLEGNTEAFF. The CDR3 nucleotides are TGTGCCAGCAGCTTAGAGGGGAACACTGAAGCTTTCTTT. V gene TRBV7-9 combines with J gene TRBJ1-1; D remains unclear. The CDR3 sequence is 13 residues long. Looked up from germline, CDR1 is SEHNR and CDR2 is FQNEAQ (reference sequence). Trimming removed 1 base from V and 1 base from J, with 4 bases in between.

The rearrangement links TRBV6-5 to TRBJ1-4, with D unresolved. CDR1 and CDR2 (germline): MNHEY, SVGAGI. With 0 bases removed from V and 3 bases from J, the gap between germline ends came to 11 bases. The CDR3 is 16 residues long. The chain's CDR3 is CASSYSPFSSNEKLFF. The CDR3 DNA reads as TGTGCCAGCAGTTACTCGCCTTTCTCCTCTAATGAAAAACTGTTTTTT.

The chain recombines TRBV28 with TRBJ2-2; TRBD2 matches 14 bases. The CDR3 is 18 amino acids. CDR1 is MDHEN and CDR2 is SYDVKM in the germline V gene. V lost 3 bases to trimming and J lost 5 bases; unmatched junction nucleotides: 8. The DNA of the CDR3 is TGTGCCAGCAGTTTCGGAAGACTAGCGGGAGGGCGGACCGGGGAGCTGTTTTTT. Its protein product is CASSFGRLAGGRTGELFF.

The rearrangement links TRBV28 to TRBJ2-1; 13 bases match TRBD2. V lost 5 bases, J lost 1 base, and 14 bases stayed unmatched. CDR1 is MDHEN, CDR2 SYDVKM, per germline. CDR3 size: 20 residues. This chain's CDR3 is CASSPRGLAGPTNSYNEQFF. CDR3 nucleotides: TGTGCCAGCAGTCCCAGGGGACTAGCGGGACCCACCAATTCCTACAATGAGCAGTTCTTC.

In DNA form, the CDR3 reads TGTGCCAGCAGTGAAGGTGAGGGAGGGCCAGATACGCAGTATTTT. Amino acids: CASSEGEGGPDTQYF. The chain has TRBV6-1 and TRBJ2-3, with TRBD2 identical over 7 bases. Germline CDR1 and CDR2: MNHNS and SASEGT. The trim removed 1 base at V and 4 bases at J, leaving 5 bases unmatched. This CDR3 is 15 amino acids long.

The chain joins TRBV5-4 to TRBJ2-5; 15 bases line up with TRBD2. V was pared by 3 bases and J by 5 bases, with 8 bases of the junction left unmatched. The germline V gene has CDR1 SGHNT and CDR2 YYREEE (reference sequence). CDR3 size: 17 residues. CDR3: CASSSGLAGGGWETQYF. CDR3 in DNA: TGTGCCAGCAGCTCGGGACTAGCGGGAGGTGGTTGGGAGACCCAGTACTTC.